This TCR beta chain was recorded in a study of cytomegalovirus exposure and HLA in healthy donors. Findings of the study overall: CMV antigen specificity of three CMV-associated chains was confirmed in vitro. In the 95 to 150 validation repertoires, a later analysis found that first-cohort TCR clusters tended to co-occur. The study labeled 150 or so TCR beta chains cytomegalovirus-associated.

Only in-frame clones appear in the TCRdb table, and some are missing; sequencing was by immunoSEQ multiplex PCR. The table has 45,000 to 65,000 clones, 93% seen once; the top ten hold around 1.7%. Germline CDR1 MDHEN, CDR2 SYDVKM. This CDR3 is 14 amino acids long. After removal of 3 bases from V and 3 bases from J, the junction contained 2 bases not matched to a gene. An approximately 120-subject validation cohort, separate from the approximately 670-subject first cohort, supplied the donors. Details on this clone: The antigen remains unidentified.

The genes are TRBV28 and TRBJ2-3; 8 bases map to TRBD2. Sequencing was performed on PBMCs. The TCR comes from a woman aged 18-29 years in good health and CMV-seropositive. CDR3: CASSLPGGTDTQYF. The CDR3 DNA sequence: TGTGCCAGCAGTTTGCCGGGGGGGACAGATACGCAGTATTTT.